The next 28 T cell receptor beta chains were all read from a single sample in a study of cytomegalovirus exposure and HLA in healthy donors. It was with 60 Vbeta and 13 Jbeta primers that the PCR ran. Sequenced by immunoSEQ multiplex PCR; TCRdb stores in-frame clones only, minus some. The sample lists some 120,000 clones; over 65% were seen once. The sequenced sample consisted of PBMCs. These receptors were taken from a woman aged 30 to 39 in good health and CMV-seronegative.

V gene TRBV11-3 combines with J gene TRBJ1-1; 12 bases map to TRBD1. CDR1 is SGHNT, CDR2 YENEEA, per germline. This CDR3 comprises 15 residues. The V segment lost 3 bases and the J segment 5 bases; nucleotides outside the gene matches: 4. Here the CDR3 reads CASSFSGQGATEAFF. CDR3 sequence (DNA): TGTGCCAGCAGCTTCTCGGGACAGGGGGCTACTGAAGCTTTCTTT.

This clone was counted between two and nine times. The chain recombines TRBV10-3 with TRBJ1-1; D is unresolved. The CDR3 extends over 12 amino acids. From germline, CDR1 is ENHRY and CDR2 SYGVKD. The V and J ends lost 6 bases and 2 bases respectively, with 7 bases between them. CDR3 bases: TGTGCCATCAGGACACGTAACACTGAAGCTTTCTTT. Its protein is CAIRTRNTEAFF.

The count of this clone is one. Written as DNA, the CDR3 is TGTGCCAGCGGACTCGGACCGCCCTTTGAAGCTTTCTTT. It codes for CASGLGPPFEAFF. The genes are TRBV27 and TRBJ1-1; D call uncertain. Between the trimmed V and J ends, which lost 8 bases and 7 bases, there was a span of 17 bases. The CDR3 consists of 13 residues. Germline CDR1 and CDR2: MNHEY and SMNVEV (reference sequence).

The V and J genes are TRBV19 and TRBJ1-1; D unresolved. This CDR3 spans 13 amino acids. V was pared by 5 bases and J by 4 bases, with 11 bases between. CDR1 LNHDA and CDR2 SQIVND come from the germline V gene (reference sequence). CDR3 bases: TGTGCCAGTAGTCCAAGACACGGCACTGAAGCTTTCTTT. Translating gives CASSPRHGTEAFF.

Note on this clone: One end of the junction fails to match germline, which may point to a read error. The chain recombines TRBV4-3 with TRBJ1-1; D remains ambiguous. CDR3 length: 17 amino acids. Germline V gene lookup returns CDR1 LGHNA and CDR2 YSLEER. As DNA, the CDR3 is TGCGTCAGCAGCCAAGGTTGGGGTACCGGGAGCCGACGAGAAGCTTTCTTT. This codes for CVSSQGWGTGSRREAFF.

The gene calls are TRBV5-1 and TRBJ1-2; D unresolved. CDR1 SGHRS and CDR2 YFSETQ come from the germline V gene. Trimming pared 0 bases from V and 4 bases from J, leaving 16 bases between. This CDR3 has 16 residues. CDR3 coding DNA: TGCGCCAGCAGCTTGGTGACATCTACAGAAACCTATGGCTACACCTTC. Its protein product is CASSLVTSTETYGYTF. The full variable domain, with the rest looked up from reference TRBV5-1 and TRBJ1-2, is KAGVTQTPRYLIKTRGQQVTLSCSPISGHRSVSWYQQTPGQGLQFLFEYFSETQRNKGNFPGRFSGRQFSNSRSEMNVSTLELGDSALYLCASSLVTSTETYGYTFGSGTRLTVV.

The sample holds one count of this clone. The CDR3 DNA reads TGCGCCAGCAGCCCGCGCGGGGCCGGGGCCAACGTCCTGACTTTC. This gives the protein CASSPRGAGANVLTF. The chain employs TRBV4-3 and TRBJ2-6; D might be TRBD2 (6 bases). Trimming took 4 bases from V and 4 from J, leaving 11 bases between them. Germline CDR1 and CDR2: LGHNA and YSLEER. The CDR3 runs 15 residues.

V is TRBV6-1 and J is TRBJ1-5, with D maybe TRBD1 (6 bases). The length of the CDR3 is 15 residues. Trimming cost V 2 bases and J 1 base, with 9 bases left between them. Germline CDR1 MNHNS, CDR2 SASEGT. The CDR3 here is CASSERGLSNQPQHF. CDR3 nucleotides: TGTGCCAGCAGTGAAAGGGGGTTGAGCAATCAGCCCCAGCATTTT.

J is TRBJ2-2 and V is TRBV7-6; a weak D match, TRBD2 (5 bases). V lost 5 bases, J lost 0 bases, and 13 bases lay in between. This CDR3 has 16 residues. Germline V gene lookup returns CDR1 SGHVS and CDR2 FNYEAQ. The CDR3 spells CASSPRGFANTGELFF. The CDR3, as DNA: TGTGCCAGCAGCCCACGAGGGTTCGCGAACACCGGGGAGCTGTTTTTT. Variable domain in full (rest from reference TRBV7-6 and TRBJ2-2): GAGVSQSPRYKVTKRGQDVALRCDPISGHVSLYWYRQALGQGPEFLTYFNYEAQQDKSGLPNDRFSAERPEGSISTLTIQRTEQRDSAMYRCASSPRGFANTGELFFGEGSRLTVL.

This chain joins TRBV15 and TRBJ2-7; 9 positions match TRBD1. This CDR3 region has 16 residues. The germline gives CDR1 LNHNV, CDR2 YYDKDF (reference sequence). The V and J ends lost 5 bases and 2 bases, in that order; junction bases with no gene match: 10. The CDR3 here is CATSFPPGQGPYEQYF. Here the CDR3 DNA reads TGTGCCACCAGCTTCCCACCCGGACAGGGGCCCTACGAGCAGTACTTC. The entire variable domain, with the rest obtained from reference TRBV15 and TRBJ2-7, is as follows: DAMVIQNPRYQVTQFGKPVTLSCSQTLNHNVMYWYQQKSSQAPKLLFHYYDKDFNNEADTPDNFQSRRPNTSFCFLDIRSPGLGDTAMYLCATSFPPGQGPYEQYFGPGTRLTVT.

The rearrangement joins TRBV10-3 to TRBJ2-7, with 10 bases lining up with TRBD1. CDR1 ENHRY and CDR2 SYGVKD come from the germline V gene. The CDR3 sequence is 13 residues long. J was trimmed by 6 bases and V by 2 bases; bases with no gene match: 1. The CDR3, as DNA: TGTGCCATCAGTGAGGACAGGGGGCGCGAGCAGTACTTC. Amino acids: CAISEDRGREQYF.

The rearrangement joins TRBV11-3 to TRBJ2-7; D is ambiguous. Germline CDR1 is SGHNT and CDR2 is YENEEA. The CDR3 runs to 12 residues. V lost 0 bases, J lost 6 bases, and 6 bases lay in between. CDR3 sequence (DNA): TGTGCCAGCAGCTTAGACAGTTCCGAGCAGTACTTC. This codes for CASSLDSSEQYF.

This rearrangement joins TRBV5-1 to TRBJ2-1, with D unclear. The CDR3 is 18 amino acids. CDR1 and CDR2 from the germline V gene are SGHRS and YFSETQ. With 2 bases removed from V and 2 bases from J, the gap between germline ends came to 20 bases. This chain's CDR3 is CASSFPSSFGATYNEQFF. The CDR3 DNA follows: TGCGCCAGCAGCTTTCCCTCGAGCTTCGGAGCCACCTACAATGAGCAGTTCTTC.

The chain recombines TRBV6-1 with TRBJ1-1; unclear D gene. The CDR3 consists of 14 residues. The germline V gene encodes CDR1 MNHNS and CDR2 SASEGT. The ends were cut back, 1 base at V and 1 base at J, with 7 bases in the middle. The CDR3 protein is CASSEGSGNTEAFF. DNA for the CDR3: TGTGCCAGCAGTGAAGGCTCAGGGAACACTGAAGCTTTCTTT.

The V call is TRBV5-1, the J call TRBJ1-6, with 8 bases identical to TRBD1. The CDR3 sequence is 17 residues long. The V segment lost 4 bases and the J segment 5 bases; nucleotides outside the gene matches: 11. Germline V lookup: CDR1 SGHRS, CDR2 YFSETQ. The DNA of the CDR3 is TGCGCCAGCAGCCGAGGACAGGGCCTAAGAAATAATTCACCCCTCCACTTT. Residues: CASSRGQGLRNNSPLHF.

This chain joins TRBV15 and TRBJ2-5; D is unresolved. Germline V gene sequence: CDR1 LNHNV, CDR2 YYDKDF (reference sequence). The CDR3 loop spans 13 amino acids. The V end lost 4 bases, the J end lost 4 bases, and 10 bases lay between the germline ends. The CDR3 loop reads CATSKPTGETQYF. CDR3 nucleotides: TGTGCCACCAGCAAACCGACGGGAGAGACCCAGTACTTC.

The chain joins TRBV10-3 to TRBJ1-6, with 7 bases aligning to TRBD1. V lost 4 bases, J lost 7 bases, and 4 bases stayed unmatched. Germline V gene data show CDR1 as ENHRY and CDR2 as SYGVKD. The CDR3 is 14 residues long. The CDR3 bases are TGTGCCATCAGTGGGGAGACAGGGAATTCACCCCTCCACTTT. Translated, it gives CAISGETGNSPLHF.

The V gene is TRBV5-4, the J gene TRBJ2-7; 7 bases agree with TRBD1. V trimming: 0 bases; J trimming: 1 base; junction bases outside the gene matches: 7. Germline CDR1 and CDR2: SGHNT and YYREEE (reference sequence). The CDR3 is 16 residues long. The CDR3 coding sequence is TGTGCCAGCAGCTTGGGGGGACAGAGCTATTCCTACGAGCAGTACTTC. Protein product: CASSLGGQSYSYEQYF.

The rearrangement uses TRBV6-1 and TRBJ2-1; 12 bases are a match to TRBD2. The trim removed 4 bases at V and 3 bases at J, leaving 4 bases unmatched. The CDR3 has 16 amino acids. Germline V gives CDR1 MNHNS, CDR2 SASEGT. The CDR3 protein is CASSGGLAGYYNEQFF. CDR3 sequence (DNA): TGTGCCAGCAGTGGAGGACTAGCGGGGTACTACAATGAGCAGTTCTTC.

The chain uses TRBV4-2 and TRBJ2-1; perhaps TRBD1 as D (6 bases). V lost 6 bases, J lost 3 bases, and 12 bases lay in between. The CDR3 runs to 14 residues. Germline assignment: CDR1 LGHNA and CDR2 YNFKEQ. In DNA, the CDR3 is TGTGCCAGCAGACCTAACAGGGACTACAATGAGCAGTTCTTC. This translates into CASRPNRDYNEQFF.

CDR3 nucleotide sequence: TGTGCCTGGAGTGTACTTTCGGTGTGGTCAACTAATGAAAAACTGTTTTTT. Translation: CAWSVLSVWSTNEKLFF. The chain joins TRBV30 to TRBJ1-4; D unclear. From germline, CDR1 is GTSNPN and CDR2 SVGIG (reference sequence). V lost 0 bases to trimming and J lost 0 bases, with 14 bases between them. The CDR3 runs 17 residues.

The J gene is TRBJ2-1, the V gene TRBV5-1, with D tentatively TRBD2 (5 bases). Germline V gene lookup returns CDR1 SGHRS and CDR2 YFSETQ. Trimming pared 2 bases from V and 1 base from J, leaving 19 bases between. This CDR3 has 18 residues. The CDR3 reads CASSLYVGRVLSYNEQFF. The CDR3 region has the DNA TGCGCCAGCAGCTTATACGTAGGGCGGGTGTTGTCCTACAATGAGCAGTTCTTC.

The rearrangement uses TRBV7-6 and TRBJ2-7, with D unresolved. CDR3 length: 13 residues. V was trimmed by 7 bases and J by 2 bases, leaving 12 bases between them. Germline V lookup: CDR1 SGHVS, CDR2 FNYEAQ. CDR3: CASTPGVAYEQYF. In DNA form, the CDR3 reads TGTGCCAGCACCCCGGGTGTGGCCTACGAGCAGTACTTC.

This clone has only a few counts. The chain carries TRBV7-9 and TRBJ2-5, with a possible D match to TRBD1 (6 bases). The CDR3 loop spans 14 amino acids. Trimming removed 5 bases from V and 1 base from J, with 11 bases in between. The germline gives CDR1 SEHNR, CDR2 FQNEAQ (reference sequence). The CDR3 DNA sequence: TGTGCCAGCAGCCCCCTGGGGGCCCAAGAGACCCAGTACTTC. Translating gives CASSPLGAQETQYF.

This chain uses TRBV11-3 with TRBJ1-1; 7 bases are a match to TRBD1. V was pared by 4 bases and J by 1 base, with 6 bases of the junction left unmatched. The CDR3 contains 15 residues. Germline CDR1 SGHNT, CDR2 YENEEA. The CDR3 protein is CASSSGQAPNTEAFF. In nucleotides, the CDR3 is TGTGCCAGCAGCTCTGGACAGGCCCCGAACACTGAAGCTTTCTTT.

The chain is built from TRBV4-1 and TRBJ2-3; 8 bases are a match to TRBD2. V dropped 0 bases and J dropped 4; count of bases not matched to a gene: 6. CDR1 and CDR2 from the germline V gene are MGHRA and YSYEKL. CDR3 length equals 16 residues. The CDR3 coding sequence is TGCGCCAGCAGCCAAGACCGAGGACTAGCCCCAGATACGCAGTATTTT. Translating gives CASSQDRGLAPDTQYF.

This clone was observed a few times. V gene TRBV5-4 combines with J gene TRBJ2-5; tentative D call: TRBD2 (6 bases). V lost 0 bases to trimming and J lost 3 bases, with 9 bases between them. This CDR3 is 14 amino acids long. The germline V gene has CDR1 SGHNT and CDR2 YYREEE (reference sequence). This CDR3 is CASSLAGGKETQYF. CDR3 DNA sequence: TGTGCCAGCAGCTTGGCCGGCGGGAAAGAGACCCAGTACTTC.

This chain joins TRBV30 and TRBJ1-2; possible D gene TRBD1, 6 bases. CDR1 is GTSNPN and CDR2 is SVGIG in the germline V gene (reference sequence). The CDR3 extends over 12 amino acids. Trimming left V 5 bases short and J 5 bases short, with 12 bases between. As DNA, the CDR3 is TGTGCCTGGGCCAGGGGAAGGTATGGCTACACCTTC. This encodes CAWARGRYGYTF.